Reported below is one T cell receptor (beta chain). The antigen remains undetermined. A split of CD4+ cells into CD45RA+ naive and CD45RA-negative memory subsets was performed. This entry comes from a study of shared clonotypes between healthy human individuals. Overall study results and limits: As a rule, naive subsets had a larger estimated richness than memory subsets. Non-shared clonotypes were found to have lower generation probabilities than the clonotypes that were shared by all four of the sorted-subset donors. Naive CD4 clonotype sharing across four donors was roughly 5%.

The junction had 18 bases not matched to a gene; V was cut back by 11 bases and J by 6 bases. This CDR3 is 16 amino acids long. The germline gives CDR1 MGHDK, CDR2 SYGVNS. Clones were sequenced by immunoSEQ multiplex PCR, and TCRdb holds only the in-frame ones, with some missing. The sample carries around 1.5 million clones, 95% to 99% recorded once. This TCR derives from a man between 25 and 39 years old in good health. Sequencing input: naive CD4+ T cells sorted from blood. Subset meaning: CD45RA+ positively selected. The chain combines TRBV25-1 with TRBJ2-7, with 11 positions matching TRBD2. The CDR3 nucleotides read TGTGCCTTATCACTAGCGGGAGTAAGGTTTCTGGGCGAGCAGTACTTC. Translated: CALSLAGVRFLGEQYF.